These 5 T cell receptor beta chains originate from one sample sequenced in a study of response to subunit inactivated influenza vaccine. TCRdb processed the RT-PCR reads anew with MiXCR; each CDR3 protein has one entry. The sample includes some 500,000 distinct CDR3 sequences, approximately 15% of them seen just once. This specimen was CD4+ T cells sorted from PBMCs, taken around 25 months after vaccination. These receptor sequences come from a man between 50 and 69 years old who received an inactivated influenza vaccine.

This clonotype came up a few times. This chain uses TRBV24-1 with TRBJ2-2; D assignment may be TRBD1 or TRBD2 (5 bases each). In germline, CDR1 is KGHDR, CDR2 SFDVKD. Trimming shortened V by 3 bases and J by 4 bases, and 11 bases separated the two germline ends. This CDR3 has 15 residues. This CDR3 reads CATSDARDPTGELFF. For the CDR3, the DNA is TGTGCCACCAGTGATGCCCGGGACCCCACCGGGGAGCTGTTTTTT.

The chain joins TRBV3-1 to TRBJ1-6; D not resolved. V was shortened by 1 base and J by 9 bases, with 7 bases between the two germline ends. The CDR3 contains 13 residues. Germline assignment: CDR1 LGHDT and CDR2 YNNKEL (reference sequence). CDR3 nucleotides: TGTGCCAGCAGCCAAGGTGAGGTTTCACCCCTCCACTTT. This codes for CASSQGEVSPLHF.

The chain has TRBV4-2 and TRBJ2-5; D ambiguous. V was pared by 1 base and J by 5 bases, with 11 bases between. The CDR3 is 14 amino acids. CDR1 is LGHNA and CDR2 is YNFKEQ in the germline V gene. CDR3 nucleotide sequence: TGTGCCAGCAGCCAAGGGGTAAAAGCTGAGACCCAGTACTTC. The encoded protein is CASSQGVKAETQYF.

The chain is built from TRBV4-3 and TRBJ1-2, with D possibly matching TRBD1 (5 bases). This CDR3 comprises 17 residues. V was shortened by 4 bases and J by 7 bases, with 25 bases between the two germline ends. CDR1 and CDR2 from the germline V gene are LGHNA and YSLEER. DNA for the CDR3: TGCGCCAGCAGCCGACTAATCGACGTCAGGGTATCAGGTGGCTACACCTTC. This encodes CASSRLIDVRVSGGYTF.

The chain couples TRBV12-3 or TRBV12-4 to TRBJ1-1; weak D call: TRBD1 (6 bases). This CDR3 is 12 amino acids long. V was trimmed by 1 base and J by 11 bases, leaving 11 bases between them. The CDR3 sequence: CASSLGWGQAFF. CDR3 bases: TGTGCCAGCAGTTTAGGTTGGGGGCAGGCTTTCTTT.